The entry that follows covers one T cell receptor (beta chain) sequence. The sample belongs to a study of T cells in tuberculosis. Time point: new active TB diagnosis, blood taken before or within 7 days of starting treatment. V lost 4 bases and J lost 5; bases outside the gene matches: 3. The CDR3 loop spans 15 amino acids. Germline assignment: CDR1 SGHRS and CDR2 YFSETQ. Using immunoSEQ multiplex PCR, the repertoire was profiled, and TCRdb retains in-frame clones only, with some absent. The data contain tens of thousands of clones, around 92% of them singletons. The specimen comprised PBMCs, sampled at tuberculosis diagnosis. The sequence was collected from an adult with tuberculosis. Some clones in this sample may be carry-over from other donors' samples. The J gene is TRBJ2-5, the V gene TRBV5-1; TRBD2 matches 15 bases. In DNA, the CDR3 is TGCGCCAGCAGCCAGGGACTAGCGGGGGGCGAGACCCAGTACTTC. Its translation: CASSQGLAGGETQYF.